A selection of T cell receptor beta chains follows, all from one sample in a study of T cells in narcolepsy. TCRdb's table, derived via immunoSEQ multiplex PCR, lists solely in-frame clones and lacks some. In the table there are about 32,000 clones, around 79% of which are singletons. The sequencing input was memory (CD45RA-) CD4+ T cells from blood. These receptors came from a human donor in good health. CDR3s include the opening cysteine and the closing phenylalanine or tryptophan. The D gene is left open where the match is weak. Not all rows give a size; the values are once, few, many and, for expanded clones, a class.

abundance	d_gene	v_gene	j_gene	CDR3nt	CDR3aa
NA	NA	TRBV4-2	TRBJ2-5	TGTGCCAGCAGCCAAGATATTTCAGAGACCCAGTACTTC	CASSQDISETQYF
NA	TRBD2	TRBV7-2	TRBJ2-7	TGTGCCAGCAGCTTACCTACTAGCGGGATGGACGAGCAGTACTTC	CASSLPTSGMDEQYF
NA	TRBD1	TRBV5-1	TRBJ2-7	TGCGCCAGCAGCTTGGCGCAGGGGGCGGGCGAGCAGTACTTC	CASSLAQGAGEQYF
NA	TRBD2	TRBV25-1	TRBJ2-7	TGTGCCAGCACTGCTCCGGGACTAGGGAGCTACGAGCAGTACTTC	CASTAPGLGSYEQYF
few	NA	TRBV14	TRBJ2-2	TGTGCCAGCAGCCAACAGGGAATCGGGGAGCTGTTTTTT	CASSQQGIGELFF
NA	NA	TRBV6-6	TRBJ2-2	TGTGCCAGCAGGAGTCCGAGTAGACCCGGGGAGCTGTTTTTT	CASRSPSRPGELFF
NA	NA	TRBV6-1	TRBJ2-7	TGTGCCAGCAGTCGCCCGCAGGAAGGTGAGCAGTACTTC	CASSRPQEGEQYF
NA	NA	TRBV6-5	TRBJ1-1	TGTGCCAGCAGTTACATAGGGCACACTGAAGCTTTCTTT	CASSYIGHTEAFF
NA	TRBD1	TRBV11-2	TRBJ2-7	TGTGCCAGCAGTCAAAATCCGGGACAGGGAGAGTCCTACGAGCAGTACTTC	CASSQNPGQGESYEQYF
NA	TRBD2	TRBV7-2	TRBJ2-7	TGTGCCAGCAGCTTAGATGTTAGCGGGTACGAGCAGTACTTC	CASSLDVSGYEQYF
NA	NA	TRBV29-1	TRBJ1-1	TGCAGCGTGACGGGGAGCCAAATGAACACTGAAGCTTTCTTT	CSVTGSQMNTEAFF
NA	NA	TRBV5-4	TRBJ1-1	TGTGCCAGCAGCTTGGAGCGGGGGACTGAAGCTTTCTTT	CASSLERGTEAFF
NA	NA	TRBV18	TRBJ1-5	TGTGCCAGCTCACCGGCAGGAGTTAGCAATCAGCCCCAGCATTTT	CASSPAGVSNQPQHF
NA	NA	TRBV27	TRBJ2-7	TGTGCCAGCAGTCCAAGGGCAGCGCTGGACTACGAGCAGTACTTC	CASSPRAALDYEQYF
NA	NA	TRBV6-6	TRBJ1-2	TGTGCCAGCAGTTACTCGATGGACTATGGCTACACCTTC	CASSYSMDYGYTF
NA	NA	TRBV4-2	TRBJ2-1	TGTGCCAGCAGCCAAGAACCCCACGTCTCAAGGCAGTACAATGAGCAGTTCTTC	CASSQEPHVSRQYNEQFF
NA	TRBD1	TRBV6-5	TRBJ2-2	TGTGCCAGCAGTTGGGACAGGAGGGGCGTCACCGGGGAGCTGTTTTTT	CASSWDRRGVTGELFF
NA	TRBD1	TRBV10-3	TRBJ1-2	TGTGCCATCAGTGAGTCTGAGGGGGCAAGTGGCTACACCTTC	CAISESEGASGYTF
NA	NA	TRBV30	TRBJ1-2	TGTGCCTGGAGTACCGGAGGCGGGAGGATACAGTACTATGGCTACACCTTC	CAWSTGGGRIQYYGYTF
NA	NA	TRBV2	TRBJ2-7	TGTGCCAGCACCGACCCCCCGGGGGCTTCCTACGAGCAGTACTTC	CASTDPPGASYEQYF